The clone carrying this T cell receptor (beta chain) was counted only a few times. Its antigen remains unidentified. CDR3 length: 16 amino acids. Germline V gene lookup returns CDR1 SQVTM and CDR2 ANQGSEA. V shed 2 bases, J shed 0 bases, and the junction held 8 bases outside the gene matches. The data belong to a study of response to subunit inactivated influenza vaccine. Overall study findings and caveats: Each seasonal influenza vaccination recruits few new T cells, the authors suggested.

TCRdb redid the calling of the RT-PCR reads with MiXCR, one entry per CDR3 protein. The table lists hundreds of thousands of distinct CDR3 sequences, 15% to 19% of them singletons, with around 10% in the top ten. The chain links TRBV29-1 to TRBJ2-3, with TRBD2 matching 7 bases. The sample in question was PBMCs from blood, obtained about 11 days after vaccination. This receptor was identified in a man in his fifties who received an inactivated influenza vaccine. This CDR3 reads CSVERWASGSTDTQYF. CDR3 nucleotides: TGCAGCGTTGAAAGGTGGGCTAGCGGTAGCACAGATACGCAGTATTTT.